This T cell receptor (beta chain) emerged from a study of tumor and adjacent non-tumor tissue in lung cancer. About the study: Aged 31 to 76 years, patients included roughly ten men and 4 to 6 women with stage I to III disease. Some 4.1 million productive TCRbeta reads were obtained per sample on average. Study conclusions and caveats: Normal lung showed higher cumulative top 100 clone frequency than tumor. TCR diversity was significantly greater in tumor than normal lung tissue.

TCRbeta libraries were built with three rounds of nested PCR, modified from ARM-PCR. Via MiXCR, TCRdb re-called the multiplex PCR reads, giving one row per CDR3 protein. The top ten hold roughly 10% of the sample, which has about 79,000 distinct CDR3 sequences, 72% seen once. This sample's RNA came from whole unsorted tissue. Details on this clonotype: Its antigen is not known. A read error may account for a junction end that differs from germline.

This CDR3 comprises 15 residues. This receptor was identified in a woman in her thirties or forties with non-small cell lung cancer. The sample comprised lung tumor tissue. The V and J genes are TRBV12-3 or TRBV12-4 and TRBJ2-1; 13 nucleotides match TRBD2. The CDR3 spells CARSPTSGRAREQFF. CDR3 in DNA: TGTGCCCGCAGCCCTACTAGCGGGAGGGCCAGGGAGCAGTTTTTC.